This TCR beta chain was found in a study of T cells in Graves' hyperthyroidism and ophthalmopathy. Regions amplified from RNA transcripts were the TCR beta CDR3 regions. The study used the HTBI primer set for a first-round RT-PCR of the TCR CDR3. One entry per CDR3 protein results from TCRdb running MiXCR on the multiplex PCR reads. The sample has about 290,000 distinct CDR3 sequences, roughly an eighth seen once; the top ten hold roughly 7.9%. There are many counts of this clonotype. Among the patients, aged 18 to 65, hyperthyroidism was newly diagnosed and had lasted under 2 months. Germline CDR1 and CDR2: SGHDN and FVKESK. V lost 8 bases to trimming and J lost 1 base, with 14 bases between them. The CDR3 loop spans 14 amino acids.

This chain connects TRBV14 to TRBJ1-1, with D possibly TRBD1 on 6 matching bases. This TCR came from a woman in her thirties or forties with Graves' hyperthyroidism. The sample taken for sequencing was blood. CDR3 sequence: CASSPGTSNTEAFF. In nucleotides, the CDR3 is TGTGCCAGCTCACCCGGGACATCGAACACTGAAGCTTTCTTT.